Here is one TCR beta chain with its context. What it recognizes is unknown. This PCR relied on a set of 60 Vbeta primers and 13 Jbeta primers. Here immunoSEQ multiplex PCR was the method, and the copy in TCRdb shows in-frame clones only, minus some. This sample has 150,000 to 200,000 clones; about 85% occur once, and the top ten carry about 2%. The sample originates from a study of cytomegalovirus exposure and HLA in healthy donors. Germline CDR1 and CDR2: SGHDN and FVKESK. Trimming took 3 bases from V and 5 from J; bases not matched to a gene: 11. The CDR3 is 16 amino acids. Findings and limits, study-wide: Productive status was seen about 90% or about 30% of the time for most TCR beta V segments in an earlier analysis.

This receptor was identified in a man aged 18-30 years in good health and CMV-seropositive. The chain employs TRBV14 and TRBJ2-5, with 8 bases matching TRBD2. The specimen sequenced was PBMCs. CDR3 in DNA: TGTGCCAGCAGCCACCAAGGACTAGCCGGGGTGGAGACCCAGTACTTC. Amino acid sequence: CASSHQGLAGVETQYF.